This T cell receptor beta chain emerged from a study of shared clonotypes between healthy human individuals. General study results and limits: Though the depth was large, rarefaction showed that sorted-subset sequencing was incomplete. Larger estimated richness was generally seen in naive subsets than in memory subsets.

Details on this clone: The antigen is not known.

Produced via immunoSEQ multiplex PCR; TCRdb's table is partial and in-frame only. The data contain about 710,000 clones, 72% of them singletons. The ends were cut back, 2 bases at V and 4 bases at J, with 18 bases in the middle. The V gene's germline CDR1 is WSHSY and CDR2 SAAADI. The CDR3 length is 16 residues. This sequence joins TRBV10-2 and TRBJ2-7; no reliable D call. The receptor's source is a woman younger than 45 in good health. Material for sequencing was memory CD4+ T cells sorted from blood. As to subset: CD45RA-negative fraction. The CDR3 spells CASSEPFATGSYEQYF. The CDR3 nucleotides read TGCGCCAGCAGTGAGCCATTTGCGACGGGTTCGTACGAGCAGTACTTC.